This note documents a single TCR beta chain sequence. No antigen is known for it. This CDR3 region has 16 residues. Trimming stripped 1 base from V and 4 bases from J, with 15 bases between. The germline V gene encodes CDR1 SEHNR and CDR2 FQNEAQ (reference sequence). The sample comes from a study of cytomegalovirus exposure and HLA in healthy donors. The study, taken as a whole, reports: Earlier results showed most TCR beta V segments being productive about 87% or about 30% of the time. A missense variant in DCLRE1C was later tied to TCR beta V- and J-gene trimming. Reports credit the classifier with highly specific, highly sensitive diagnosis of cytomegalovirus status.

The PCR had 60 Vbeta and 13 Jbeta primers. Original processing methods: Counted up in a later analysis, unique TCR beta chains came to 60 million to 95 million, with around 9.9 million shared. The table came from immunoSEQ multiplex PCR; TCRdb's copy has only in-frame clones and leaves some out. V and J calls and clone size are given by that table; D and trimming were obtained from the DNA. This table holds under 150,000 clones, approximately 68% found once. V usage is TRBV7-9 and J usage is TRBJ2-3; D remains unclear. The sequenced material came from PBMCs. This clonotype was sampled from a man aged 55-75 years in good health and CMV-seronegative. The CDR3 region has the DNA TGTGCCAGCAGCTTAGTGTCCGCCGGAGATGCAGATACGCAGTATTTT. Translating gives CASSLVSAGDADTQYF.